The 28 T cell receptor beta chains given below trace back to one sample, sequenced in a study of patients and donors after allogeneic stem cell transplantation. TCRdb reprocessed the RT-PCR reads via MiXCR and lists one record per CDR3 protein. The sample contains some 24,000 distinct CDR3 sequences, about 45% of which appear only once. The source material was blood, either unsorted or a sorted T cell fraction (not recorded which). The receptors here all came from a human donor who was either an allogeneic HSCT recipient or a stem cell or donor lymphocyte infusion donor (not recorded which). It is not recorded whose cells these are; they may come from a transplant donor.

This clonotype was seen more than once but under ten times. The gene calls are TRBV12-3 or TRBV12-4 and TRBJ2-1; 10 nucleotides line up with TRBD2. Trimming took 5 bases from V and 5 from J; bases not matched to a gene: 9. This CDR3 region has 16 residues. CDR3 nucleotide sequence: TGTGCCAGCAGTGCAAGCGGGGGGGCCACCCACAATGAGCAGTTCTTC. Translation: CASSASGGATHNEQFF.

The sample holds a few counts of this clonotype. The chain joins TRBV10-3 to TRBJ1-5; 7 nucleotides align to TRBD1. The CDR3 is 17 residues long. J was trimmed by 2 bases and V by 3 bases; bases with no gene match: 10. In germline, CDR1 is ENHRY, CDR2 SYGVKD. For the CDR3, the DNA is TGTGCCATCAGTGATTCGGTTCGAGACAGGGGCAATCAGCCCCAGCATTTT. Translating gives CAISDSVRDRGNQPQHF.

The chain employs TRBV12-3 or TRBV12-4 and TRBJ2-5, with D maybe TRBD1 (6 bases). V lost 2 bases to trimming and J lost 4 bases, with 11 bases between them. The CDR3 runs to 14 residues. CDR3 amino acids: CASSLWGLRETQYF. The CDR3 DNA reads as TGTGCCAGCAGTTTATGGGGGCTTAGAGAGACCCAGTACTTC.

Regarding this clonotype: This may arise from a read error, as a much more abundant clone is one base away. The CDR3 is CASSPLRVGKLVF. The CDR3 DNA reads TGTGCCAGCAGCCCACTACGGGTGGGAAAACTGGTTTTT. This chain connects TRBV14 to TRBJ1-4, with no clear D. This CDR3 is built from 13 residues. The germline V gene encodes CDR1 SGHDN and CDR2 FVKESK.

There are a few counts of this clonotype. The gene calls are TRBV12-3 or TRBV12-4 and TRBJ1-1; possible D gene TRBD1, 5 bases. Trimming shortened V by 6 bases and J by 4 bases, and 9 bases separated the two germline ends. The length of the CDR3 is 12 residues. The CDR3 is CASREGLTEAFF. CDR3 sequence (DNA): TGTGCCAGCAGGGAGGGGCTCACTGAAGCTTTCTTT.

The rearrangement uses TRBV25-1 and TRBJ1-5; D gene ambiguous. The CDR3 length is 13 residues. V was pared by 4 bases and J by 1 base, with 5 bases between. In germline, CDR1 is MGHDK, CDR2 SYGVNS. CDR3 coding DNA: TGTGCCAGCAGTGCCACCAGCAATCAGCCCCAGCATTTT. Amino acids: CASSATSNQPQHF.

The chain links TRBV6-5 to TRBJ1-2; no firm D call. CDR1 MNHEY and CDR2 SVGAGI come from the germline V gene. The CDR3 has 16 amino acids. V dropped 6 bases and J dropped 2 bases, with 19 bases sitting between them. CDR3 nucleotide sequence: TGTGCCAGCAGCCGGTGGTCGAGTACAGCCAACTATGGCTACACCTTC. This codes for CASSRWSSTANYGYTF.

V usage is TRBV29-1 and J usage is TRBJ1-2, with D maybe TRBD1 (6 bases). This CDR3 spans 11 amino acids. Between the trimmed V and J ends, which lost 5 bases and 7 bases, there was a span of 11 bases. Germline V gene data show CDR1 as SQVTM and CDR2 as ANQGSEA. This chain's CDR3 is CSVHRASGYTF. Here the CDR3 DNA reads TGCAGCGTTCACAGGGCGAGTGGCTACACCTTC.

This clonotype has a handful of counts. CDR3 bases: TGCGCCAGCAGCTTGGGTGGGGTGTACGAGCAGTACTTC. It yields the protein CASSLGGVYEQYF. The gene calls are TRBV5-1 and TRBJ2-7; D gene ambiguous. V was clipped by 0 bases and J by 4 bases, with 8 bases between them. CDR1 and CDR2 from the germline V gene are SGHRS and YFSETQ. The CDR3 totals 13 residues.

This clonotype was counted only a few times. The chain employs TRBV12-3 or TRBV12-4 and TRBJ2-2; D perhaps matches TRBD2 (5 bases). The V gene lost 3 bases and the J gene lost 7 bases, with 18 bases spanning the gap. The CDR3 covers 16 residues. CDR3 nucleotide sequence: TGTGCCAGCAGTTTGAGTCCACGGGGTACCTACGGGGAGCTGTTTTTT. Protein product: CASSLSPRGTYGELFF.

The chain is built from TRBV15 and TRBJ2-3, with D maybe TRBD2 (7 bases). Looked up from germline, CDR1 is LNHNV and CDR2 is YYDKDF (reference sequence). The CDR3 is 15 residues long. V dropped 0 bases and J dropped 4 bases, with 11 bases sitting between them. DNA of the CDR3: TGTGCCACCAGCAGAGATCAAGGGGGGGCAGATACGCAGTATTTT. Translating it yields CATSRDQGGADTQYF. The whole variable domain, remainder taken from reference TRBV15 and TRBJ2-3, is DAMVIQNPRYQVTQFGKPVTLSCSQTLNHNVMYWYQQKSSQAPKLLFHYYDKDFNNEADTPDNFQSRRPNTSFCFLDIRSPGLGDTAMYLCATSRDQGGADTQYFGPGTRLTVL.

This clonotype showed up just a few times. J is TRBJ1-1 and V is TRBV14; weak D call: TRBD1 (5 bases). CDR1 SGHDN and CDR2 FVKESK come from the germline V gene. Trimming took off 4 bases at V and 4 bases at J, with 16 bases between the two ends. The CDR3 loop spans 15 amino acids. CDR3 amino acids: CASSLSGWFGTEAFF. In nucleotides, the CDR3 is TGTGCCAGCAGCCTATCAGGGTGGTTTGGCACTGAAGCTTTCTTT. The full variable domain, with the rest looked up from reference TRBV14 and TRBJ1-1, is EAGVTQFPSHSVIEKGQTVTLRCDPISGHDNLYWYRRVMGKEIKFLLHFVKESKQDESGMPNNRFLAERTGGTYSTLKVQPAELEDSGVYFCASSLSGWFGTEAFFGQGTRLTVV.

The CDR3 is CATHRDNQPQHF. Written as DNA, the CDR3 is TGTGCCACCCACAGGGATAATCAGCCCCAGCATTTT. The chain combines TRBV2 with TRBJ1-5; a possible D gene is TRBD1 (6 bases). Between the trimmed V and J ends, which lost 10 bases and 4 bases, there was a span of 11 bases. The V gene's germline CDR1 is SNHLY and CDR2 FYNNEI. The CDR3 spans 12 residues.

This clonotype was recorded a few times. The CDR3 DNA follows: TGTGCCAGCAGTCGGACCGGGACAGGGGGCGACTATGGCTACACCTTC. The encoded protein is CASSRTGTGGDYGYTF. The chain employs TRBV12-3 or TRBV12-4 and TRBJ1-2; 12 bases agree with TRBD1. This CDR3 is 16 amino acids long. The junction had 7 bases not matched to a gene; V was cut back by 5 bases and J by 3 bases.

This clonotype was seen more than once but under ten times. V and J are TRBV3-1 and TRBJ1-5; D ambiguous. Trimming took 2 bases from V and 9 from J, leaving 11 bases between them. CDR3 length: 13 amino acids. CDR1 is LGHDT and CDR2 is YNNKEL in the germline V gene (reference sequence). The CDR3 nucleotides read TGTGCCAGCAGCCAATCTACCGCGAGGCCCCAGCATTTT. Translated, it gives CASSQSTARPQHF.

This chain joins TRBV6-5 and TRBJ2-1; 10 nucleotides line up with TRBD2. J was trimmed by 5 bases and V by 5 bases; bases with no gene match: 9. The CDR3 extends over 16 amino acids. CDR1 is MNHEY and CDR2 is SVGAGI in the germline V gene. The CDR3 region has the DNA TGTGCCAGCAGTAGTCCTAGCGGGAGTTACCACAATGAGCAGTTCTTC. Its translation is CASSSPSGSYHNEQFF.

The V gene is TRBV5-1, the J gene TRBJ2-4, with unresolved D. There are 13 residues in the CDR3. The germline V and J ends were trimmed by 5 bases and 1 base, with 7 bases remaining between them. The germline V gene encodes CDR1 SGHRS and CDR2 YFSETQ. CDR3 protein: CASSGLAKNIQYF. The CDR3 coding sequence is TGCGCCAGCAGTGGTCTTGCCAAAAACATTCAGTACTTC.

The V gene is TRBV20-1, the J gene TRBJ1-5, with D uncertain. V shed 3 bases and J shed 4 bases, with 22 bases lying between them. Germline V gene lookup returns CDR1 DFQATT and CDR2 SNEGSKA (reference sequence). CDR3 size: 17 residues. CDR3 region: CSASRANLREENQPQHF. The CDR3 DNA reads as TGCAGTGCTAGTAGGGCCAACTTACGGGAAGAGAATCAGCCCCAGCATTTT.

The V gene is TRBV28, the J gene TRBJ2-1, with 9 nucleotides matching TRBD2. The V gene end was trimmed by 7 bases and the J gene end by 4 bases; junction bases not matched to a gene: 5. The germline V gene encodes CDR1 MDHEN and CDR2 SYDVKM. CDR3 length equals 14 residues. This chain's CDR3 is CASNRLAGYNEQFF. As DNA, the CDR3 is TGTGCCAGCAATCGTCTAGCGGGGTACAATGAGCAGTTCTTC.

V usage is TRBV3-1 and J usage is TRBJ2-1; D gene uncertain. CDR1 is LGHDT and CDR2 is YNNKEL in the germline V gene (reference sequence). Trimming left V 6 bases short and J 10 bases short, with 19 bases between. The length of the CDR3 is 14 residues. CDR3 loop: CASSHYNQYVEQFF. CDR3 in DNA: TGTGCCAGCAGTCACTACAACCAATATGTAGAGCAGTTCTTC.

Only a few counts were recorded for this clonotype. The genes are TRBV3-1 and TRBJ1-1, with D possibly being TRBD1 (5 bases). The germline CDR1 and CDR2 sequences are LGHDT and YNNKEL (reference sequence). This CDR3 spans 16 amino acids. V lost 0 bases and J 0 bases, leaving 11 bases between the germline ends. The CDR3 loop reads CASSQEPYRLNTEAFF. CDR3 nucleotide sequence: TGTGCCAGCAGCCAAGAACCCTACAGGCTGAACACTGAAGCTTTCTTT.

This clonotype has a handful of counts. V and J are TRBV2 and TRBJ1-1, with unresolved D. The germline V and J ends were trimmed by 4 bases and 0 bases, with 24 bases remaining between them. The CDR3 loop spans 19 amino acids. CDR1 and CDR2 (germline): SNHLY, FYNNEI. The CDR3 coding sequence is TGTGCCAGCAGTGGATTCCAAGGCGAGTCCCAGATTTTGAACACTGAAGCTTTCTTT. Translation gives CASSGFQGESQILNTEAFF.

This chain connects TRBV25-1 to TRBJ2-1, with D perhaps matching TRBD2 (6 bases). Germline V gives CDR1 MGHDK, CDR2 SYGVNS. CDR3 size: 14 residues. V was pared by 3 bases and J by 10 bases, with 16 bases between. The CDR3: CASSDWGREEEQFF. For the CDR3, the DNA is TGTGCCAGCAGTGACTGGGGCAGGGAGGAGGAGCAGTTCTTC.

Concerning this clonotype itself: No conserved phenylalanine or tryptophan ends this CDR3, so it is likely a read error. The chain joins TRBV6-5 to TRBJ1-5, with a possible D match to TRBD1 (5 bases). This CDR3 spans 15 amino acids. Germline V lookup: CDR1 MNHEY, CDR2 SVGAGI. V was pared by 2 bases and J by 1 base, with 9 bases between. As DNA, the CDR3 is TGTGCCAGCAGTTACCGAACAGGCAGCAATCAGCCCCAGCATTTG. It codes for CASSYRTGSNQPQHL.

This chain connects TRBV7-9 to TRBJ2-7; perhaps TRBD1 as D (6 bases). From germline, CDR1 is SEHNR and CDR2 FQNEAQ (reference sequence). Trimming cost V 3 bases and J 7 bases, with 16 bases left between them. The CDR3 is 14 amino acids. The CDR3 reads CASSFAQGVREQYF. CDR3 coding DNA: TGTGCCAGCAGCTTCGCACAGGGAGTTCGTGAGCAGTACTTC.

A few counts support this clonotype. The J gene is TRBJ1-1, the V gene TRBV6-5; D is possibly TRBD1 (5 bases). The CDR3 is 14 amino acids. Trimming left V 1 base short and J 6 bases short, with 12 bases between. CDR1 MNHEY and CDR2 SVGAGI come from the germline V gene. In DNA form, the CDR3 reads TGTGCCAGCAGTTACTTTCGAGGGGCTCCTGAAGCTTTCTTT. It codes for CASSYFRGAPEAFF.

The gene calls are TRBV19 and TRBJ1-2; D gene unclear. Germline V CDR1 and CDR2: LNHDA, SQIVND (reference sequence). The CDR3 consists of 13 residues. V was pared by 2 bases and J by 9 bases, with 13 bases between. In DNA form, the CDR3 reads TGTGCCAGTAGTATATGGAGGGCAGAACGCTACACCTTC. Translating it yields CASSIWRAERYTF.

This clonotype was counted a few times. The V call is TRBV20-1, the J call TRBJ1-2, with a weak D call TRBD1 (5 bases). V was pared by 2 bases and J by 2 bases, with 9 bases between. Germline CDR1 is DFQATT and CDR2 is SNEGSKA (reference sequence). This CDR3 is 13 amino acids long. CDR3 sequence: CSARWGPNYGYTF. The DNA of the CDR3 is TGCAGTGCTAGATGGGGCCCAAACTATGGCTACACCTTC.